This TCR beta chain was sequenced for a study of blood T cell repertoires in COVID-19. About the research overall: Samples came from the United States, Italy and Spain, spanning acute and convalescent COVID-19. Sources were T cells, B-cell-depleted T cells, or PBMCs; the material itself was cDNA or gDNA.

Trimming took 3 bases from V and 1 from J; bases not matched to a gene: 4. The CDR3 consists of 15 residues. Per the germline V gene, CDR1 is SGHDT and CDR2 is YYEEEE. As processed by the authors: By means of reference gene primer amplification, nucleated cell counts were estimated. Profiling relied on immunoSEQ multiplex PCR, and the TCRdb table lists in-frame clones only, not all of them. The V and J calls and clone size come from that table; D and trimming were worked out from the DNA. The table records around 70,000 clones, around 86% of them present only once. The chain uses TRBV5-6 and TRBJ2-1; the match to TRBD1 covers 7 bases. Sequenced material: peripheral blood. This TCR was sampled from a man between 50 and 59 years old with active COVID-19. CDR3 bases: TGTGCCAGCAGCTCGGGACAGTCTTCCTACAATGAGCAGTTCTTC. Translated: CASSSGQSSYNEQFF.